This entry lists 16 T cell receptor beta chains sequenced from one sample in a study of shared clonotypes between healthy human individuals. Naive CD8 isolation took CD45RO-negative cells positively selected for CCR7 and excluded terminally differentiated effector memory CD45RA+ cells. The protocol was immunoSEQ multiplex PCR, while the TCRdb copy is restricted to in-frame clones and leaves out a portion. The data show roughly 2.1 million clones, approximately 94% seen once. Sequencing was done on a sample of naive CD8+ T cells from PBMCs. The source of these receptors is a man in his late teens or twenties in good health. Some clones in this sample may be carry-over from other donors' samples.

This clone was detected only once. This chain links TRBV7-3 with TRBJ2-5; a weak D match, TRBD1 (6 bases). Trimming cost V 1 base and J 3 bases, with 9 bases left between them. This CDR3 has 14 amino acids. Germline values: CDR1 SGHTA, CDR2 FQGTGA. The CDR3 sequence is CASSLNREEETQYF. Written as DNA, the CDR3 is TGTGCCAGCAGCTTAAACAGGGAAGAAGAGACCCAGTACTTC.

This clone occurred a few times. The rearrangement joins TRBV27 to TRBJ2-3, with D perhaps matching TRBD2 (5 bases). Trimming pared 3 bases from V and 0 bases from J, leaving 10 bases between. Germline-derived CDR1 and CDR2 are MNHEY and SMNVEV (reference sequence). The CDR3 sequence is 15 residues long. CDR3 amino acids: CASSFGGLSTDTQYF. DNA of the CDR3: TGTGCCAGCAGTTTCGGCGGGCTAAGCACAGATACGCAGTATTTT.

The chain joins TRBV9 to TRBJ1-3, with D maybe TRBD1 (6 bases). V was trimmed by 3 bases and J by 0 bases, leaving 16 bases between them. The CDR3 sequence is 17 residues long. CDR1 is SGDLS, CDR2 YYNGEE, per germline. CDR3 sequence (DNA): TGTGCCAGCAGCGCCGCCATCGGGACAAACTCTGGAAACACCATATATTTT. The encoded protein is CASSAAIGTNSGNTIYF.

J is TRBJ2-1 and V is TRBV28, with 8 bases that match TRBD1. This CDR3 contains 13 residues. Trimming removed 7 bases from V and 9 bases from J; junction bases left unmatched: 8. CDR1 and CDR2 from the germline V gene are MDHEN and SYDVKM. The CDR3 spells CASNPQGAVEQFF. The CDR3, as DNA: TGTGCCAGCAACCCCCAGGGGGCAGTTGAGCAGTTCTTC.

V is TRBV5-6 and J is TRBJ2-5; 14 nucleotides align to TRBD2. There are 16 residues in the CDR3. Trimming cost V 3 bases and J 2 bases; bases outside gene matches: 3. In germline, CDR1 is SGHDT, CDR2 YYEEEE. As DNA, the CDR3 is TGTGCCAGCAGCTGGGGACTAGCGGGAGCACAAGAGACCCAGTACTTC. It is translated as CASSWGLAGAQETQYF.

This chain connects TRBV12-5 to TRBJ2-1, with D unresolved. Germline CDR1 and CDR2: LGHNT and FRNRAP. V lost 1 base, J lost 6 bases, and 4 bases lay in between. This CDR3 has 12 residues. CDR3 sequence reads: CASGLERNEQFF. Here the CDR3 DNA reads TGTGCTAGTGGTTTGGAGCGCAATGAGCAGTTCTTC.

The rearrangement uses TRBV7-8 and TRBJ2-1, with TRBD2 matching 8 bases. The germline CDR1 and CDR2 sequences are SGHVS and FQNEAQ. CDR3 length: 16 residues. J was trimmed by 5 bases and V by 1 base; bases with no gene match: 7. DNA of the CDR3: TGTGCCAGCAGCTTAGGGGGTAGCGGGATCCACAATGAGCAGTTCTTC. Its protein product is CASSLGGSGIHNEQFF. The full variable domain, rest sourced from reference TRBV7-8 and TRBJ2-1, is GAGVSQSPRYKVAKRGQDVALRCDPISGHVSLFWYQQALGQGPEFLTYFQNEAQLDKSGLPSDRFFAERPEGSVSTLKIQRTQQEDSAVYLCASSLGGSGIHNEQFFGPGTRLTVL.

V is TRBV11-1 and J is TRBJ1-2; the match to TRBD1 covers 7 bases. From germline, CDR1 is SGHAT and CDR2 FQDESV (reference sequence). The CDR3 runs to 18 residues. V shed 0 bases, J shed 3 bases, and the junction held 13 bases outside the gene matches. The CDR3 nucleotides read TGTGCCAGCAGCTTAGCGGTCCCAACACGGACAGGTGACTATGGCTACACCTTC. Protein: CASSLAVPTRTGDYGYTF.

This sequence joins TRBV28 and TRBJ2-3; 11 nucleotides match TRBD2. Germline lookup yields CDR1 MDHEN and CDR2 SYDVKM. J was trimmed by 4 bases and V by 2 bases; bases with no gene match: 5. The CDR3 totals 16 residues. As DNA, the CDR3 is TGTGCCAGCAGTTTACGAACTAGCGGGAGTGCAGATACGCAGTATTTT. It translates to CASSLRTSGSADTQYF.

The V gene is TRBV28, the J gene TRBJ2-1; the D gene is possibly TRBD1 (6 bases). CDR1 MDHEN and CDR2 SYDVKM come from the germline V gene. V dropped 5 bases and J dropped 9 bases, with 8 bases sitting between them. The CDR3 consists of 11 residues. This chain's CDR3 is CASSNRVEQFF. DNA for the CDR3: TGTGCCAGCAGTAACAGGGTTGAGCAGTTCTTC.

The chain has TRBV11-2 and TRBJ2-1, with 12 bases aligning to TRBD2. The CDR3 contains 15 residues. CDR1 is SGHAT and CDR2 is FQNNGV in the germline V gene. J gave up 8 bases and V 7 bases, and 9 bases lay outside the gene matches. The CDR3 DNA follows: TGTGCCAGCACCTCGGGACTAGCGGGTATCGATGAGCAGTTCTTC. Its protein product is CASTSGLAGIDEQFF.

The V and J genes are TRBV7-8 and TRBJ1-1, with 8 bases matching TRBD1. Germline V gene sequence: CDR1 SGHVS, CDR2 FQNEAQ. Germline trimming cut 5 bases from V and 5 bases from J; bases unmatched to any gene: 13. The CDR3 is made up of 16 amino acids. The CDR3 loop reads CASSPTKGTGGTEAFF. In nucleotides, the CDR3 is TGTGCCAGCAGCCCCACGAAGGGCACAGGGGGGACTGAAGCTTTCTTT.

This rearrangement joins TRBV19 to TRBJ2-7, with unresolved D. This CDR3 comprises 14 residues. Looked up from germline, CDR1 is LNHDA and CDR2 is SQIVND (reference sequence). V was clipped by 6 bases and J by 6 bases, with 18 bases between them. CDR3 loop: CASSPSWFVGEQYF. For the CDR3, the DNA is TGTGCCAGTAGCCCGAGTTGGTTCGTCGGCGAGCAGTACTTC.

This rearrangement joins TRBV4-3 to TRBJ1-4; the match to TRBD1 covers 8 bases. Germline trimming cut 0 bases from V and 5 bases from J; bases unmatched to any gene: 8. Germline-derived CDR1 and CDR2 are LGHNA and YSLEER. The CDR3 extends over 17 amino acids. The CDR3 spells CASSQDWGTGSNEKLFF. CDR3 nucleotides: TGCGCCAGCAGCCAAGATTGGGGGACAGGCTCAAATGAAAAACTGTTTTTT.

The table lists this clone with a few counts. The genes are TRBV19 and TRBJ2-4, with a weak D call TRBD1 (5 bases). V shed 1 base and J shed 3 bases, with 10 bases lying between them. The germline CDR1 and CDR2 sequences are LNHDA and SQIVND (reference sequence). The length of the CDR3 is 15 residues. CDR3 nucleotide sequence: TGTGCCAGTAGTATAGGCAGGGAAGTCAAAAACATTCAGTACTTC. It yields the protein CASSIGREVKNIQYF.

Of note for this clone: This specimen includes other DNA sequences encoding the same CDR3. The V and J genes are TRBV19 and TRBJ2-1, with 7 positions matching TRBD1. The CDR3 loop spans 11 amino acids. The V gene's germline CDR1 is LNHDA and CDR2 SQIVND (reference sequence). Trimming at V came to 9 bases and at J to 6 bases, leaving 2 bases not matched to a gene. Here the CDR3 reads CASRTGNEQFF. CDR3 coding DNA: TGTGCCAGCCGGACAGGCAATGAGCAGTTCTTC.